This TCR beta chain was recovered during a study of cytomegalovirus exposure and HLA in healthy donors. 13 Jbeta primers and 60 Vbeta primers were used for the PCR. Using immunoSEQ multiplex PCR, the repertoire was profiled, and TCRdb retains in-frame clones only, with some absent. There are roughly 190,000 clones in the sample; roughly four fifths occur only once, and 2% to 2.5% lies in the top ten. J gave up 6 bases and V 6 bases, and 10 bases lay outside the gene matches. The CDR3 extends over 14 amino acids. The germline V gene encodes CDR1 ENHRY and CDR2 SYGVKD. The sequence came from a woman between 25 and 40 years old in good health and CMV-seropositive. The sample consisted of PBMCs. The chain employs TRBV10-3 and TRBJ2-7, with TRBD1 identical over 8 bases. This chain's CDR3 is CAIRNTGGRGEQYF. The CDR3 DNA reads TGTGCCATCAGAAATACAGGGGGAAGGGGCGAGCAGTACTTC.